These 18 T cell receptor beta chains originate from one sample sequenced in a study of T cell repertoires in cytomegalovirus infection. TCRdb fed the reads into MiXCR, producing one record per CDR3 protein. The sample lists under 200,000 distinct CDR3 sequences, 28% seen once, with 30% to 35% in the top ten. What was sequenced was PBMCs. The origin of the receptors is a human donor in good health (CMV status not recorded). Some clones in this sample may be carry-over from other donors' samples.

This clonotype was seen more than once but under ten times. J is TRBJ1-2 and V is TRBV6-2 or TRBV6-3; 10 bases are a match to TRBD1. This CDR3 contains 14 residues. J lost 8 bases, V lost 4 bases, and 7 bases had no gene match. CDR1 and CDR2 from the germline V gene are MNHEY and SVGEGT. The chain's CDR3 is CASSSPGTGDGYTF. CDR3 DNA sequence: TGTGCCAGCAGTTCCCCCGGGACAGGGGACGGCTACACCTTC.

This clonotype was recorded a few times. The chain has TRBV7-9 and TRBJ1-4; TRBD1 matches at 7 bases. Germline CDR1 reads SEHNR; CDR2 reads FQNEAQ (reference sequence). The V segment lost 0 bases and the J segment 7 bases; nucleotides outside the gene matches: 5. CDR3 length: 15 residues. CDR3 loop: CASSLAGGAGEKLFF. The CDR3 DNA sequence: TGTGCCAGCAGCTTAGCAGGGGGCGCAGGTGAAAAACTGTTTTTT.

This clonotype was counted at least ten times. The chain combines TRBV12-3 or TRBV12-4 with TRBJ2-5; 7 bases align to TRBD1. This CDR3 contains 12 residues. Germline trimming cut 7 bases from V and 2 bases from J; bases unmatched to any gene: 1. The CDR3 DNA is TGTGCCAGCACCAGGGGGCAAGAGACCCAGTACTTC. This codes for CASTRGQETQYF.

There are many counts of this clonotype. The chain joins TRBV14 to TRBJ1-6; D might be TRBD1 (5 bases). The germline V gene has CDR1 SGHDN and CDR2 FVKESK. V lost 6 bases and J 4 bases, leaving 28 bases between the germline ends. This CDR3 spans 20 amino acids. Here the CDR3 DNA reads TGTGCCAGCAGAGTGTCGGGGACGGGTCCGCCTGGACGATATAATTCACCCCTCCACTTT. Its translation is CASRVSGTGPPGRYNSPLHF. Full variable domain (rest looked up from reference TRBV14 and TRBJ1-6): EAGVTQFPSHSVIEKGQTVTLRCDPISGHDNLYWYRRVMGKEIKFLLHFVKESKQDESGMPNNRFLAERTGGTYSTLKVQPAELEDSGVYFCASRVSGTGPPGRYNSPLHFGNGTRLTVT.

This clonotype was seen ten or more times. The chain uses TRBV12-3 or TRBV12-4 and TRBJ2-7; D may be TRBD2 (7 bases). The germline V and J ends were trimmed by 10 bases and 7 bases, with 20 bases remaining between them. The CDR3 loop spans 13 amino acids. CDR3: CATRTGGAGEQYF. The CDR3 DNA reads TGTGCCACCAGGACGGGGGGCGCGGGGGAGCAGTACTTC.

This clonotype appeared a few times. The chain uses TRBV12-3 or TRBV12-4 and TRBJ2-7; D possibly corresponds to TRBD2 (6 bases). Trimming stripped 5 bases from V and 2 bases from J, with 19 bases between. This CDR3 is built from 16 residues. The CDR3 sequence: CASSSGGLYPTYEQYF. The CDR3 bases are TGTGCCAGCAGTAGCGGAGGGCTATACCCAACCTACGAGCAGTACTTC.

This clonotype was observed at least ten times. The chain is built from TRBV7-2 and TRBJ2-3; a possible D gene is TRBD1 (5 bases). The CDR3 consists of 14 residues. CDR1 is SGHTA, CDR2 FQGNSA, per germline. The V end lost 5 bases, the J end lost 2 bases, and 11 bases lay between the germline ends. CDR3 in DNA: TGTGCCAGCAGCCCAGGGCCCGCCACAGATACGCAGTATTTT. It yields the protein CASSPGPATDTQYF.

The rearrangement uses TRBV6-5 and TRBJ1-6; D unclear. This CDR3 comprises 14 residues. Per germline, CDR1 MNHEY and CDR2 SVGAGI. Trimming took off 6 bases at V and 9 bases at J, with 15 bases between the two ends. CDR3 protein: CASSPPTMGSPLHF. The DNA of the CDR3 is TGTGCCAGCAGCCCGCCAACAATGGGTTCACCCCTCCACTTT.

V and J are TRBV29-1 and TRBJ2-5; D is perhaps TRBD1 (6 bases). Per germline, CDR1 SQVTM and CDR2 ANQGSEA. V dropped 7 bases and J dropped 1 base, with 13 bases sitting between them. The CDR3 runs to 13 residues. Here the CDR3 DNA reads TGCAGCGCCAAACGGACAGTCCAAGAGACCCAGTACTTC. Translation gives CSAKRTVQETQYF.

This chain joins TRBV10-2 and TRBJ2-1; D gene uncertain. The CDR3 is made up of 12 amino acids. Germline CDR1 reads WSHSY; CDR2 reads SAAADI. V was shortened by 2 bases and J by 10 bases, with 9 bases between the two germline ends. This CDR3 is CASSEPEQEQFF. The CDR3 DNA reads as TGCGCCAGCAGTGAGCCGGAACAGGAGCAGTTCTTC.

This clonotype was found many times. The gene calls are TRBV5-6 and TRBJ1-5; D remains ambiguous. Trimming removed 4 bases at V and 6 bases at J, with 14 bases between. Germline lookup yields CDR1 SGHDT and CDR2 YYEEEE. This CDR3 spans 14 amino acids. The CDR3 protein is CASSPGLGGQPQHF. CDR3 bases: TGTGCCAGCAGCCCCGGCCTCGGTGGTCAGCCCCAGCATTTT.

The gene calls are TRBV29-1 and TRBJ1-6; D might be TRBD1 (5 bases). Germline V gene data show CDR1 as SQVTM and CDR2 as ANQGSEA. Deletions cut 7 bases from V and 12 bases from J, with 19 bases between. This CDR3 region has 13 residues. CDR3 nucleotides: TGCAGCGCCAGGGACCGCGGTTCGGGACCCCTCCACTTT. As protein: CSARDRGSGPLHF.

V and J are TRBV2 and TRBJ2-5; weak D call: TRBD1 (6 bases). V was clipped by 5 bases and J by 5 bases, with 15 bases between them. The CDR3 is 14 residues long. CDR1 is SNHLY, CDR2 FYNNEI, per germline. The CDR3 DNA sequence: TGTGCCAGCAGTAGGGGGACCGCCGGGGAGACCCAGTACTTC. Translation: CASSRGTAGETQYF. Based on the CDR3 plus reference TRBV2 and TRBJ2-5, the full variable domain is EPEVTQTPSHQVTQMGQEVILRCVPISNHLYFYWYRQILGQKVEFLVSFYNNEISEKSEIFDDQFSVERPDGSNFTLKIRSTKLEDSAMYFCASSRGTAGETQYFGPGTRLLVL.

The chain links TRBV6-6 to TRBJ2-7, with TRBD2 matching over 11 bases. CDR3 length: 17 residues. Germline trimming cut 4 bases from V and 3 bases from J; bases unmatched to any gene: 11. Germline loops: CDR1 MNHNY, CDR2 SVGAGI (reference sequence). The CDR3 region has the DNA TGTGCCAGCAGTTCCCCCCGACTAGCGGGGCACCTCTACGAGCAGTACTTC. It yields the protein CASSSPRLAGHLYEQYF.

The CDR3 protein is CASSLAIFGDRKNTGELFF. The CDR3 DNA is TGTGCCAGCAGTTTAGCCATATTCGGGGATAGGAAGAACACCGGGGAGCTGTTTTTT. The rearrangement joins TRBV12-3 or TRBV12-4 to TRBJ2-2, with D possibly TRBD2 on 5 matching bases. Deletions cut 0 bases from V and 1 base from J, with 18 bases between. The CDR3 sequence is 19 residues long.

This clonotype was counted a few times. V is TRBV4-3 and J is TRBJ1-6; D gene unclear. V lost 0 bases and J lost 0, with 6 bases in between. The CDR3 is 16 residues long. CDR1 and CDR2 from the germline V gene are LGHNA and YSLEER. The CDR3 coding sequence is TGCGCCAGCAGCCAAGACACGAGCTCCTATAATTCACCCCTCCACTTT. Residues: CASSQDTSSYNSPLHF.

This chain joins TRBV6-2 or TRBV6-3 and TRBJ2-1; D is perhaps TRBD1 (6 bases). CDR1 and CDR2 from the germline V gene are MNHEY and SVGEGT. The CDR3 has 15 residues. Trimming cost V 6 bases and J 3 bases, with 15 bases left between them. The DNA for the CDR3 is TGTGCCAGCAGGATTAGTTTAGGGGGCTACAATGAGCAGTTCTTC. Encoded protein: CASRISLGGYNEQFF.

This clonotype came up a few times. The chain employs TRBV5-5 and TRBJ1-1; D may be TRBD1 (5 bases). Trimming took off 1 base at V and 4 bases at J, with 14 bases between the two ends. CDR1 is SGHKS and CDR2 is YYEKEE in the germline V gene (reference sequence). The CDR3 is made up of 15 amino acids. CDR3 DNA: TGTGCCAGCAGCTTGTCCCCCGGGGGGGGCACTGAAGCTTTCTTT. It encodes CASSLSPGGGTEAFF.